This T cell receptor beta chain was profiled in a study of blood T cell repertoires in COVID-19. Study-level background: Sites across the United States, Italy and Spain contributed samples from acute and convalescent COVID-19. PBMCs, B-cell-depleted T cells, or T cells were the source of the cDNA or gDNA that made up the material.

In the original processing: Amplified reference gene primers provided the basis for estimating nucleated cell counts. Libraries were prepared by immunoSEQ multiplex PCR; TCRdb keeps only in-frame clonotypes and omits some of them. The V and J calls and clone size are taken from that table; D and trimming were inferred from the DNA. The sample includes more than 45,000 clones, roughly 87% of them seen just once. The germline CDR1 and CDR2 sequences are MNHNS and SASEGT. CDR3 length: 15 residues. The V gene end was trimmed by 2 bases and the J gene end by 3 bases; junction bases not matched to a gene: 0.

The sequence was collected from a human donor in a cohort sampled during active COVID-19. The sample was peripheral blood. This chain connects TRBV6-1 to TRBJ2-2; 10 positions agree with TRBD2. CDR3 sequence reads: CASSELAGDTGELFF. The DNA for the CDR3 is TGTGCCAGCAGTGAACTAGCGGGAGACACCGGGGAGCTGTTTTTT.